These 13 T cell receptor beta chains were sequenced from one sample in a study of shared clonotypes between healthy human individuals (dated by TCRdb to about 2020). CD8 naive samples were CD45RO-negative cells positively selected for CCR7, giving a CD45RA+CCR7+ population that excluded TemRA cells. Libraries came from the immunoSEQ multiplex PCR assay. TCRdb took over this immuneACCESS table, retaining in-frame rearrangements with V and J assigned. Such tables are incomplete; in checked studies, under half of the missing clones stem from an unresolved V gene, and the remainder is unexplained. For this sample there are about 2 million clones; about 95% appear just once. 1% to 1.5% of the sample belongs to the ten largest clones. Source material: naive CD8+ T cells sorted from blood. The cell subset or site label here, explained by the study, means: CD45RA+CCR7+. The source is a man between 18 and 35 years old in good health.

The V gene is TRBV4-1, the J gene TRBJ2-1, with 14 bases that match TRBD2. Trimming took 6 bases from V and 0 from J; bases not matched to a gene: 10. The CDR3 length is 19 residues. Germline V CDR1 and CDR2: MGHRA, YSYEKL. This CDR3 is CASSFGLAGGQSSYNEQFF. The CDR3, as DNA: TGCGCCAGCAGTTTCGGACTAGCGGGAGGCCAGAGCTCCTACAATGAGCAGTTCTTC.

The CDR3 sequence: CASSLPPGSSGANVLTF. The CDR3 DNA is TGTGCCAGCAGCTTACCGCCAGGATCCTCTGGGGCCAACGTCCTGACTTTC. The chain employs TRBV7-9 and TRBJ2-6; D not certain. The CDR3 is 17 residues long. V lost 2 bases to trimming and J lost 0 bases, with 11 bases between them. The germline V gene encodes CDR1 SEHNR and CDR2 FQNEAQ (reference sequence).

This chain links TRBV10-3 with TRBJ2-5; D is unclear. The CDR3 is 12 residues long. CDR1 and CDR2 (germline): ENHRY, SYGVKD. V lost 2 bases and J lost 2, with 3 bases in between. The CDR3 region is CAISETQETQYF. The CDR3 nucleotides read TGTGCCATCAGTGAGACTCAAGAGACCCAGTACTTC.

The chain recombines TRBV7-9 with TRBJ2-3; D is possibly TRBD1 or TRBD2 (5 bases each). Germline CDR1 reads SEHNR; CDR2 reads FQNEAQ (reference sequence). The CDR3 is made up of 12 amino acids. Between the trimmed V and J ends, which lost 6 bases and 6 bases, there was a span of 10 bases. The CDR3 region is CASRWGSDTQYF. CDR3 bases: TGTGCCAGCAGGTGGGGGTCGGATACGCAGTATTTT.

On this clone: Other DNA sequences in the sample encode the same CDR3. The CDR3 sequence: CASSVGGATYEQYF. DNA for the CDR3: TGTGCCAGCAGCGTAGGGGGAGCAACCTACGAGCAGTACTTC. The V and J genes are TRBV9 and TRBJ2-7; tentatively, D is TRBD2 (5 bases). The CDR3 covers 14 residues. Per the germline V gene, CDR1 is SGDLS and CDR2 is YYNGEE. Between the trimmed V and J ends, which lost 0 bases and 2 bases, there was a span of 9 bases.

The V gene is TRBV2, the J gene TRBJ1-2; tentative D call: TRBD1 (5 bases). V was clipped by 2 bases and J by 2 bases, with 9 bases between them. CDR3 size: 14 residues. Germline values: CDR1 SNHLY, CDR2 FYNNEI. The CDR3: CASSEWDGNYGYTF. CDR3 bases: TGTGCCAGCAGTGAATGGGACGGAAACTATGGCTACACCTTC.

The genes are TRBV5-6 and TRBJ2-7, with TRBD1 identical over 9 bases. Germline CDR1 is SGHDT and CDR2 is YYEEEE. The ends lost 4 bases at V and 5 bases at J; junction bases unmatched: 16. The CDR3 length is 17 residues. The CDR3 bases are TGTGCCAGCAGCGGATCACTGGGACAGGGAGACGGCAACGAGCAGTACTTC. Amino acids: CASSGSLGQGDGNEQYF. Variable domain in full (rest from reference TRBV5-6 and TRBJ2-7): DAGVTQSPTHLIKTRGQQVTLRCSPKSGHDTVSWYQQALGQGPQFIFQYYEEEERQRGNFPDRFSGHQFPNYSSELNVNALLLGDSALYLCASSGSLGQGDGNEQYFGPGTRLTVT.

The J gene is TRBJ1-1, the V gene TRBV6-1, with a tentative D call TRBD1 (6 bases). V dropped 1 base and J dropped 8 bases, with 23 bases sitting between them. This CDR3 comprises 17 residues. Germline assignment: CDR1 MNHNS and CDR2 SASEGT. CDR3 coding DNA: TGTGCCAGCAGTGAAGAGGGCGGGGGCCCCAGAACTGCCGAAGCTTTCTTT. Residues: CASSEEGGGPRTAEAFF.

CDR3 DNA sequence: TGCGCCAGCAGCCAAGACGGGACTAGTCCTGAGCAGTTCTTC. It yields the protein CASSQDGTSPEQFF. The chain joins TRBV4-1 to TRBJ2-1; TRBD2 matches 8 bases. Germline trimming cut 0 bases from V and 9 bases from J; bases unmatched to any gene: 4. This CDR3 has 14 residues. Germline V gives CDR1 MGHRA, CDR2 YSYEKL.

This clone was seen only once. The sample has other DNA sequences that encode this CDR3 too. The chain carries TRBV6-6 and TRBJ2-7, with a weak D call TRBD2 (5 bases). This CDR3 spans 13 amino acids. V was cut by 2 bases and J by 2 bases, with 7 bases left in between. From germline, CDR1 is MNHNY and CDR2 SVGAGI (reference sequence). CDR3 region: CASSYSGAYEQYF. The DNA for the CDR3 is TGTGCCAGCAGTTACAGCGGTGCCTACGAGCAGTACTTC.

Comment on this clone: Other nucleotide sequences from this sample produce the same CDR3. The V call is TRBV10-1, the J call TRBJ2-3; D uncertain. Trimming took off 2 bases at V and 0 bases at J, with 6 bases between the two ends. Germline CDR1 reads WNHNN; CDR2 reads SYGVQD (reference sequence). CDR3 length: 14 residues. CDR3 sequence reads: CASSEGGSTDTQYF. CDR3 in DNA: TGCGCCAGCAGTGAGGGCGGTAGCACAGATACGCAGTATTTT.

This chain links TRBV10-3 with TRBJ2-5; 11 bases are a match to TRBD2. Losses at the gene ends were 2 bases for V and 2 bases for J; bases not matched to a gene: 7. This CDR3 has 17 residues. Germline V gene sequence: CDR1 ENHRY, CDR2 SYGVKD. Here the CDR3 reads CAISEDSGTSGQETQYF. CDR3 nucleotides: TGTGCCATCAGTGAGGATTCCGGGACTAGCGGTCAAGAGACCCAGTACTTC.

The chain recombines TRBV27 with TRBJ2-7; 9 bases align to TRBD1. With V trimmed by 5 bases and J by 4 bases, 9 bases remained unmatched. CDR1 and CDR2 (germline): MNHEY, SMNVEV (reference sequence). CDR3 length: 15 amino acids. The CDR3 nucleotides read TGTGCCAGCAGTGCCCCGGGACAGGGTCGGTACGAGCAGTACTTC. Its protein is CASSAPGQGRYEQYF.